This TCR beta chain was obtained from a study of blood T cell repertoires in COVID-19. Across the study: Collection of acute and convalescent COVID-19 samples took place in the United States, Italy and Spain. The cDNA or gDNA used as material had been derived from T cells, B-cell-depleted T cells, or PBMCs.

Generated by immunoSEQ multiplex PCR, the TCRdb table keeps only in-frame clones and is missing some. The data hold some 270,000 clones, with approximately 89% observed a single time. With regard to this clone: At one boundary the junction diverges from the germline segment, which might be a read error.

Participants' reported clinical history set cohort assignment. This CDR3 region has 19 residues. CDR1 is LNHNV, CDR2 YYDKDF, per germline (reference sequence). The genes are TRBV15 and TRBJ1-4, with a possible D match to TRBD1 (6 bases). Input material: PBMCs or T cells enriched from blood (not recorded which). This sequence originates from a woman aged 40 to 55 who had been exposed to COVID-19. CDR3 protein: CATSRDFGGGGLGVEKLFF. The CDR3 DNA follows: TGCGCCACCAGCAGAGATTTCGGGGGGGGCGGTTTAGGTGTTGAAAAACTGTTTTTT.